The 11 T cell receptor beta chains below come from one sample, sequenced in a study of vaccination effects on CD4 cells after COVID-19. Produced via immunoSEQ multiplex PCR; TCRdb's table is partial and in-frame only. The top ten clones hold about 2.9% of a sample with 70,000 or so clones, roughly 74% of them seen once. Peptide-pool stimulation followed by sequencing identified expanded antigen-specific CD4+ clonotypes in the ViraFEST assay. The culture ran for about eleven days before CD4+ T cells were isolated. People in the vaccine group had not been infected with SARS-CoV-2 before, and their nucleocapsid antibodies were negative. For these receptors, no antigen is known. Material: CD4+ T cells from PBMCs cultured with HCoV-NL63 spike peptides, obtained before COVID-19 vaccination. These TCRs come from a human donor who received a COVID-19 vaccine.

The chain carries TRBV5-8 and TRBJ1-4; TRBD1 matches at 9 bases. Germline loops: CDR1 SGHTS, CDR2 YDEGEE. The CDR3 sequence is 14 residues long. Trimming took 4 bases from V and 6 from J; bases not matched to a gene: 4. The CDR3 protein is CASSHRDRDEKLFF. CDR3 in DNA: TGTGCCAGCAGCCACCGGGACAGGGATGAAAAACTGTTTTTT.

The chain uses TRBV4-3 and TRBJ1-4; D may be TRBD1 (5 bases). From germline, CDR1 is LGHNA and CDR2 YSLEER. V lost 4 bases to trimming and J lost 4 bases, with 13 bases between them. CDR3 length equals 15 residues. CDR3 nucleotide sequence: TGCGCCAGCAGCCTTGGGGGATCCCGTAATGAAAAACTGTTTTTT. It yields the protein CASSLGGSRNEKLFF.

This rearrangement joins TRBV5-1 to TRBJ2-5; tentatively, D is TRBD1 or TRBD2 (5 bases each). CDR3 length: 14 residues. V was shortened by 8 bases and J by 1 base, with 15 bases between the two germline ends. Germline V gene lookup returns CDR1 SGHRS and CDR2 YFSETQ. The CDR3 nucleotides are TGCGCCAGTGGGACCTCCCCGTTCCAAGAGACCCAGTACTTC. This encodes CASGTSPFQETQYF. The full variable domain, rest sourced from reference TRBV5-1 and TRBJ2-5, is KAGVTQTPRYLIKTRGQQVTLSCSPISGHRSVSWYQQTPGQGLQFLFEYFSETQRNKGNFPGRFSGRQFSNSRSEMNVSTLELGDSALYLCASGTSPFQETQYFGPGTRLLVL.

This clone was counted a few times. The V and J genes are TRBV6-1 and TRBJ1-2, with D maybe TRBD1 (6 bases). The length of the CDR3 is 15 residues. Germline V gene data show CDR1 as MNHNS and CDR2 as SASEGT. V was pared by 3 bases and J by 4 bases, with 15 bases between. The CDR3 reads CASSDNSKGGYGYTF. In nucleotides, the CDR3 is TGTGCCAGCAGTGACAACAGCAAAGGGGGCTATGGCTACACCTTC.

This clone was found once. The rearrangement joins TRBV25-1 to TRBJ1-4; D not certain. CDR1 is MGHDK, CDR2 SYGVNS, per germline. Trimming cost V 3 bases and J 4 bases, with 9 bases left between them. The CDR3 loop spans 14 amino acids. The CDR3 spells CASSDQEFNEKLFF. The CDR3 DNA reads TGTGCCAGCAGTGATCAGGAGTTTAATGAAAAACTGTTTTTT.

The rearrangement uses TRBV2 and TRBJ2-3; D possibly corresponds to TRBD1 (5 bases). Germline lookup yields CDR1 SNHLY and CDR2 FYNNEI. V was clipped by 0 bases and J by 3 bases, with 7 bases between them. The CDR3 is made up of 14 amino acids. CDR3 region: CASSEAQGTDTQYF. The CDR3 DNA reads as TGTGCCAGCAGTGAAGCGCAGGGTACAGATACGCAGTATTTT.

V is TRBV7-2 and J is TRBJ1-1; maybe TRBD1 (6 bases). The CDR3 runs to 15 residues. CDR1 is SGHTA and CDR2 is FQGNSA in the germline V gene. V was pared by 5 bases and J by 3 bases, with 16 bases between. This CDR3 is CASSQSAQGYTEAFF. DNA of the CDR3: TGTGCCAGCAGCCAATCGGCCCAGGGGTACACTGAAGCTTTCTTT. Looking up the rest from reference TRBV7-2 and TRBJ1-1 gives the full variable domain: GAGVSQSPSNKVTEKGKDVELRCDPISGHTALYWYRQSLGQGLEFLIYFQGNSAPDKSGLPSDRFSAERTGGSVSTLTIQRTQQEDSAVYLCASSQSAQGYTEAFFGQGTRLTVV.

The chain has TRBV3-1 (or the pseudogene TRBV3-2) and TRBJ2-1; D is possibly TRBD2 (5 bases). Germline CDR1 is LGHDT and CDR2 is YNNKEL (reference sequence). Trimming stripped 2 bases from V and 0 bases from J, with 17 bases between. The CDR3 is 18 residues long. The CDR3 loop reads CASSQHRGLTTSYNEQFF. Written as DNA, the CDR3 is TGTGCCAGCAGCCAACACCGCGGATTGACTACCTCCTACAATGAGCAGTTCTTC.

There are a few counts of this clone. The chain carries TRBV28 and TRBJ1-3; TRBD1 matches at 7 bases. J gave up 1 base and V 6 bases, and 6 bases lay outside the gene matches. This CDR3 spans 15 amino acids. Germline CDR1 is MDHEN and CDR2 is SYDVKM. In DNA form, the CDR3 reads TGTGCCAGCAGCCTCAGGGGGAGTTCTGGAAACACCATATATTTT. This encodes CASSLRGSSGNTIYF. The variable domain in full, with the rest retrieved from reference TRBV28 and TRBJ1-3, is DVKVTQSSRYLVKRTGEKVFLECVQDMDHENMFWYRQDPGLGLRLIYFSYDVKMKEKGDIPEGYSVSREKKERFSLILESASTNQTSMYLCASSLRGSSGNTIYFGEGSWLTVV.

This clone showed up just a few times. The chain employs TRBV10-1 and TRBJ1-5, with TRBD1 matching 8 bases. The length of the CDR3 is 13 residues. The J segment lost 7 bases and the V segment lost 3 bases, leaving 2 bases of the junction unmatched. The germline gives CDR1 WNHNN, CDR2 SYGVQD (reference sequence). The CDR3 sequence is CASSDGTGQPQHF. In DNA, the CDR3 is TGCGCCAGCAGTGATGGGACAGGCCAGCCCCAGCATTTT.

The CDR3: CASSLGQSNSPLHF. In DNA form, the CDR3 reads TGTGCCAGCAGCCTGGGACAGTCCAATTCACCCCTCCACTTT. J is TRBJ1-6 and V is TRBV5-4, with 7 nucleotides matching TRBD1. V lost 4 bases, J lost 7 bases, and 5 bases stayed unmatched. CDR1 is SGHNT and CDR2 is YYREEE in the germline V gene (reference sequence). This CDR3 is built from 14 residues.